This T cell receptor beta chain was identified in a study of blood T cell repertoires in COVID-19. Study context: Samples taken during acute and convalescent COVID-19 were collected in the United States, Italy and Spain.

The V end lost 3 bases, the J end lost 8 bases, and 14 bases lay between the germline ends. This CDR3 is built from 14 residues. CDR1 and CDR2 from the germline V gene are LGHDT and YNNKEL (reference sequence). Libraries were prepared by immunoSEQ multiplex PCR; TCRdb keeps only in-frame clonotypes and omits some of them. The table lists 150,000 to 200,000 clones, around 89% of them singletons. This sequence joins TRBV3-1 (or the pseudogene TRBV3-2) and TRBJ2-4; maybe TRBD2 (6 bases). This receptor was taken from a man between 18 and 29 years old who had recovered from COVID-19. The sequencing sample was made of peripheral blood. The CDR3 is CASSHPGSTDIQYF. The CDR3 DNA follows: TGTGCCAGCAGCCATCCCGGGAGTACGGACATTCAGTACTTC.